The 21 T cell receptor beta chains given below trace back to one sample, sequenced in a study of CD8 T cells in Susac syndrome. Random hexamers served to reverse transcribe roughly 0.45 to 1 ug RNA. TCRdb ran MiXCR on the immunoSEQ multiplex PCR reads and lists one entry per CDR3 protein. The sample has over 130,000 distinct CDR3 sequences, about 95% seen once; the top ten hold approximately 0.11%. Input material: CD4+ T cells from PBMCs. The receptors were gathered from a human donor with multiple sclerosis.

This chain connects TRBV20-1 to TRBJ2-6; D remains unclear. Germline V CDR1 and CDR2: DFQATT, SNEGSKA (reference sequence). The CDR3 contains 15 residues. V dropped 5 bases and J dropped 0 bases, with 11 bases sitting between them. The CDR3 nucleotides are TGCAGTGCTCGTGATCAACTCTCTGGGGCCAACGTCCTGACTTTC. Translating gives CSARDQLSGANVLTF.

The chain recombines TRBV6-6 with TRBJ1-1, with D perhaps matching TRBD1 (5 bases). Germline V CDR1 and CDR2: MNHNY, SVGAGI (reference sequence). The CDR3 totals 13 residues. The V gene lost 7 bases and the J gene lost 4 bases, with 13 bases spanning the gap. CDR3 protein: CASKGREGTEAFF. CDR3 sequence (DNA): TGTGCCAGCAAGGGCAGGGAGGGCACTGAAGCTTTCTTT.

The chain uses TRBV18 and TRBJ2-1, with D tentatively TRBD2 (5 bases). Germline V gene lookup returns CDR1 KGHSH and CDR2 LQKENI. V dropped 3 bases and J dropped 7 bases, with 19 bases sitting between them. The CDR3 loop spans 16 amino acids. CDR3 loop: CASSPPFRAAANEQFF. DNA for the CDR3: TGTGCCAGCTCACCTCCGTTCCGGGCAGCGGCGAATGAGCAGTTCTTC.

The chain is built from TRBV20-1 and TRBJ1-1, with a tentative D call TRBD1 (5 bases). Germline CDR1 is DFQATT and CDR2 is SNEGSKA (reference sequence). The CDR3 is 14 amino acids. Trimming shortened V by 2 bases and J by 2 bases, and 12 bases separated the two germline ends. The chain's CDR3 is CSARPRRGNTEAFF. The CDR3 DNA reads TGCAGTGCTAGACCCAGGAGGGGTAACACTGAAGCTTTCTTT.

The CDR3 sequence: CASGTANTGELFF. The CDR3 DNA follows: TGTGCCAGCGGGACAGCGAACACCGGGGAGCTGTTTTTT. The chain links TRBV28 to TRBJ2-2; 7 bases line up with TRBD1. Germline values: CDR1 MDHEN, CDR2 SYDVKM. Unmatched junction bases numbered 0, after V lost 8 bases and J lost 0 bases. The CDR3 consists of 13 residues.

The rearrangement uses TRBV19 and TRBJ2-6, with TRBD2 matching 7 bases. The germline V gene encodes CDR1 LNHDA and CDR2 SQIVND (reference sequence). The length of the CDR3 is 18 residues. V was clipped by 7 bases and J by 1 base; unmatched bases: 13. CDR3 nucleotides: TGTGCCAGTACTTTTAAAGGGAGGGTTTCGTCTGGGGCCAACGTCCTGACTTTC. This gives the protein CASTFKGRVSSGANVLTF.

J is TRBJ2-5 and V is TRBV20-1; D may be TRBD2 (5 bases). The V end lost 6 bases, the J end lost 1 base, and 12 bases lay between the germline ends. The CDR3 is 13 residues long. Germline CDR1 reads DFQATT; CDR2 reads SNEGSKA (reference sequence). The CDR3 sequence: CSALRGSQETQYF. The CDR3 region has the DNA TGCAGTGCCCTACGGGGATCCCAAGAGACCCAGTACTTC.

This clonotype was seen only once. The rearrangement links TRBV3-1 to TRBJ1-1; D is possibly TRBD1 (5 bases). Germline CDR1 reads LGHDT; CDR2 reads YNNKEL (reference sequence). The CDR3 spans 14 residues. Trimming shortened V by 0 bases and J by 6 bases, and 11 bases separated the two germline ends. The DNA of the CDR3 is TGTGCCAGCAGCCAAGATTGGGGGTACGCTGAAGCTTTCTTT. It encodes CASSQDWGYAEAFF.

This rearrangement joins TRBV12-3 or TRBV12-4 to TRBJ2-3; 11 nucleotides line up with TRBD2. Losses at the gene ends were 5 bases for V and 2 bases for J; bases not matched to a gene: 9. The CDR3 loop spans 17 amino acids. In DNA, the CDR3 is TGTGCCAGCAGTCCCTGGACTAGCGGGCCTTTCACAGATACGCAGTATTTT. This codes for CASSPWTSGPFTDTQYF.

V is TRBV7-8 and J is TRBJ2-1, with 12 bases lining up with TRBD2. Germline CDR1 and CDR2: SGHVS and FQNEAQ. This CDR3 spans 14 amino acids. The V and J ends lost 4 bases and 12 bases, in that order; junction bases with no gene match: 7. In DNA, the CDR3 is TGTGCCAGCAGCTCTAGCGGGGGGGCAGAACCGCAGTTCTTC. Its translation is CASSSSGGAEPQFF.

CDR3: CATSDTEGTSGMAQYF. CDR3 sequence (DNA): TGTGCCACCAGTGATACCGAGGGGACTAGCGGGATGGCGCAGTATTTT. This chain uses TRBV24-1 with TRBJ2-3, with 13 positions matching TRBD2. This CDR3 region has 16 residues. The J segment lost 10 bases and the V segment lost 3 bases, leaving 9 bases of the junction unmatched. The V gene's germline CDR1 is KGHDR and CDR2 SFDVKD.

This chain joins TRBV12-5 and TRBJ2-1, with a weak D call TRBD1 (7 bases). The CDR3 sequence is 17 residues long. Germline lookup yields CDR1 LGHNT and CDR2 FRNRAP. Trimming shortened V by 2 bases and J by 8 bases, and 22 bases separated the two germline ends. CDR3 amino acids: CASGLNLASEGADEQFF. CDR3 nucleotide sequence: TGTGCTAGTGGTTTGAATCTGGCGTCGGAGGGGGCGGATGAGCAGTTCTTC.

This chain connects TRBV5-1 to TRBJ2-6; D is unresolved. The CDR3 has 17 residues. The V gene's germline CDR1 is SGHRS and CDR2 YFSETQ. With 4 bases removed from V and 0 bases from J, the gap between germline ends came to 14 bases. CDR3 DNA: TGCGCCAGCAGCCGAGACGCTGGAAGCTCTGGGGCCAACGTCCTGACTTTC. Translating gives CASSRDAGSSGANVLTF.

This chain links TRBV12-3 or TRBV12-4 with TRBJ1-5; a possible D gene is TRBD1 (6 bases). The CDR3 is 16 amino acids. Deletions cut 5 bases from V and 4 bases from J, with 18 bases between. Here the CDR3 reads CASSTSGDLGNQPQHF. The CDR3 bases are TGTGCCAGCAGTACGTCAGGGGATTTGGGAAATCAGCCCCAGCATTTT.

The chain couples TRBV12-3 or TRBV12-4 to TRBJ2-7; D remains unclear. The ends were cut back, 11 bases at V and 9 bases at J, with 8 bases in the middle. The CDR3 length is 8 residues. CDR3 coding DNA: TGTGCCCGGACGGGGCAGTACTTC. This sequence encodes CARTGQYF.

The J gene is TRBJ2-1, the V gene TRBV20-1; 9 bases fit TRBD2. There are 13 residues in the CDR3. Unmatched junction bases numbered 7, after V lost 6 bases and J lost 7 bases. In germline, CDR1 is DFQATT, CDR2 SNEGSKA (reference sequence). The DNA for the CDR3 is TGCAGTGCCATACGCGGGGGGGCAAATGAGCAGTTCTTC. The encoded protein is CSAIRGGANEQFF.

The chain combines TRBV24-1 with TRBJ2-1; D is perhaps TRBD1 or TRBD2 (5 bases each). The germline V and J ends were trimmed by 1 base and 4 bases, with 13 bases remaining between them. The CDR3 contains 16 residues. CDR1 KGHDR and CDR2 SFDVKD come from the germline V gene. The CDR3 loop reads CATSDLWGRGYNEQFF. Here the CDR3 DNA reads TGTGCCACCAGTGATTTATGGGGGAGAGGTTACAATGAGCAGTTCTTC.

The V gene is TRBV9, the J gene TRBJ2-5; 8 nucleotides agree with TRBD2. Germline CDR1 reads SGDLS; CDR2 reads YYNGEE. V lost 6 bases to trimming and J lost 3 bases; unmatched junction nucleotides: 13. There are 16 residues in the CDR3. In DNA form, the CDR3 reads TGTGCCAGCACCCTTGGTGGTAGCGGGGTAAAAGAGACCCAGTACTTC. It encodes CASTLGGSGVKETQYF.

The rearrangement uses TRBV30 and TRBJ2-3; no firm D call. The V gene lost 2 bases and the J gene lost 0 bases, with 6 bases spanning the gap. Germline lookup yields CDR1 GTSNPN and CDR2 SVGIG (reference sequence). There are 13 residues in the CDR3. The CDR3 loop reads CAWSPSSTDTQYF. CDR3 DNA sequence: TGTGCCTGGAGTCCCTCGAGCACAGATACGCAGTATTTT.

The chain links TRBV10-3 to TRBJ2-3; no firm D call. The CDR3 has 13 amino acids. Germline V gene lookup returns CDR1 ENHRY and CDR2 SYGVKD. V lost 5 bases to trimming and J lost 2 bases, with 8 bases between them. CDR3 DNA sequence: TGTGCCATCAGTTACAGCCCCACAGATACGCAGTATTTT. Its protein product is CAISYSPTDTQYF.

This chain links TRBV15 with TRBJ2-3, with 8 positions matching TRBD2. J gave up 0 bases and V 6 bases, and 5 bases lay outside the gene matches. The CDR3 loop spans 15 amino acids. The germline CDR1 and CDR2 sequences are LNHNV and YYDKDF (reference sequence). The CDR3 DNA is TGTGCCACCAGACGGGGCGGGGGGAGCACAGATACGCAGTATTTT. It encodes CATRRGGGSTDTQYF.